The 14 T cell receptor beta chains in this list originate from one sample, sequenced in a study of cytomegalovirus exposure and HLA in healthy donors. PCR was performed using 60 Vbeta and 13 Jbeta primers. Profiling relied on immunoSEQ multiplex PCR, and the TCRdb table lists in-frame clones only, not all of them. This sample carries about 62,000 clones, 65% to 75% of them seen once, and the ten largest clones take approximately 5%. Sequenced input: PBMCs. These receptors came from a woman aged 25-40 years in good health and CMV-seronegative.

The rearrangement links TRBV7-9 to TRBJ1-3; D not certain. Trimming shortened V by 2 bases and J by 4 bases, and 6 bases separated the two germline ends. Germline values: CDR1 SEHNR, CDR2 FQNEAQ (reference sequence). The CDR3 is made up of 13 amino acids. CDR3 in DNA: TGTGCCAGCAGCTTAACAGCAGGAAACACCATATATTTT. The encoded protein is CASSLTAGNTIYF.

The chain employs TRBV2 and TRBJ2-5; D perhaps matches TRBD1 (5 bases). With the DNA end fitting TRBJ2-7 better, the J assignment may be wrong. Germline V lookup: CDR1 SNHLY, CDR2 FYNNEI. The CDR3 sequence is 13 residues long. CDR3 DNA sequence: TGTGCCAGCATAGGGCAGGGATTCTACGAGCAGTACTTC. Its translation: CASIGQGFYEQYF.

The V gene is TRBV7-2, the J gene TRBJ2-5; D remains unclear. The CDR3 length is 14 residues. V was shortened by 6 bases and J by 3 bases, with 14 bases between the two germline ends. Germline CDR1 reads SGHTA; CDR2 reads FQGNSA. The CDR3 loop reads CASRPPGLKETQYF. CDR3 nucleotides: TGTGCCAGCAGACCCCCGGGTCTCAAAGAGACCCAGTACTTC.

This chain connects TRBV6-1 to TRBJ2-5; 10 bases fit TRBD2. The closer fit of TRBJ2-7 to the DNA end suggests the J call may be wrong. The CDR3 totals 14 residues. Per the germline V gene, CDR1 is MNHNS and CDR2 is SASEGT. CDR3 DNA: TGTGCCAGCTCCCCGCGGACTAGCGGTTACGAGCAGTACTTC. Its protein is CASSPRTSGYEQYF.

A single count supports this clone. V gene TRBV5-1 combines with J gene TRBJ2-2; 8 bases match TRBD1. There are 18 residues in the CDR3. V trimming: 4 bases; J trimming: 5 bases; junction bases outside the gene matches: 16. Germline assignment: CDR1 SGHRS and CDR2 YFSETQ. CDR3 nucleotide sequence: TGCGCCAGCAGCCGAGCGATCGGACAGGGTCTGGGTACCGGGGAGCTGTTTTTT. Translating it yields CASSRAIGQGLGTGELFF.

This rearrangement joins TRBV27 to TRBJ2-3; D is uncertain. The germline gives CDR1 MNHEY, CDR2 SMNVEV (reference sequence). CDR3 length: 15 amino acids. Trimming stripped 8 bases from V and 0 bases from J, with 15 bases between. CDR3 coding DNA: TGTGCCAGCGGTCCACTGCCACCTAGCACAGATACGCAGTATTTT. Translation gives CASGPLPPSTDTQYF.

Only one count was recorded for this clone. This chain connects TRBV2 to TRBJ2-7; 8 positions agree with TRBD1. The germline gives CDR1 SNHLY, CDR2 FYNNEI. Unmatched junction bases numbered 12, after V lost 4 bases and J lost 4 bases. The CDR3 has 16 residues. Here the CDR3 DNA reads TGTGCCAGCAGTGGAGCCGGGACAGGAGACCTATACGAGCAGTACTTC. Translation: CASSGAGTGDLYEQYF.

V usage is TRBV7-2 and J usage is TRBJ2-7; TRBD2 matches at 8 bases. Germline trimming cut 0 bases from V and 3 bases from J; bases unmatched to any gene: 7. The CDR3 loop spans 16 amino acids. CDR1 SGHTA and CDR2 FQGNSA come from the germline V gene. The CDR3 bases are TGTGCCAGCAGCTTAGCGAGGACTAGCTCCTACTACGAGCAGTACTTC. Translated: CASSLARTSSYYEQYF.

The CDR3 DNA reads TGTGCCAGTAGTATATTCCGACAGGGCTATAATTCACCCCTCCACTTT. Translation: CASSIFRQGYNSPLHF. This chain links TRBV19 with TRBJ1-6; 7 nucleotides align to TRBD1. The J segment lost 3 bases and the V segment lost 2 bases, leaving 4 bases of the junction unmatched. The CDR3 is 16 amino acids. Germline CDR1 reads LNHDA; CDR2 reads SQIVND (reference sequence).

CDR3 DNA: TGTGCCAGCAGTGACGGCACAGATACGCAGTATTTT. Its translation is CASSDGTDTQYF. V usage is TRBV6-1 and J usage is TRBJ2-3; no clear D. The V end lost 3 bases, the J end lost 1 base, and 2 bases lay between the germline ends. The CDR3 length is 12 residues. Germline CDR1 reads MNHNS; CDR2 reads SASEGT.

This chain uses TRBV19 with TRBJ1-5; maybe TRBD1 (6 bases). Germline-derived CDR1 and CDR2 are LNHDA and SQIVND (reference sequence). The CDR3 runs to 14 residues. V gave up 6 bases and J gave up 0 bases, with 9 bases separating them. CDR3 bases: TGTGCCAGTAGGCGACAGGATAGCAATCAGCCCCAGCATTTT. It is translated as CASRRQDSNQPQHF.

This clone was picked up one time. This chain links TRBV27 with TRBJ1-5, with D tentatively TRBD1 (6 bases). CDR3 size: 15 residues. V was cut by 3 bases and J by 5 bases, with 14 bases left in between. Germline assignment: CDR1 MNHEY and CDR2 SMNVEV (reference sequence). The CDR3, as DNA: TGTGCCAGCAGTTTCAAGGGGGTCCCATATCAGCCCCAGCATTTT. Amino acids: CASSFKGVPYQPQHF.

The chain uses TRBV28 and TRBJ2-1; the match to TRBD2 covers 11 bases. The CDR3 consists of 15 residues. The V and J ends lost 4 bases and 15 bases, in that order; junction bases with no gene match: 14. Germline V gene lookup returns CDR1 MDHEN and CDR2 SYDVKM. CDR3 loop: CASSSPGLAEPGLFF. CDR3 nucleotides: TGTGCCAGCAGTTCGCCGGGACTAGCGGAGCCGGGGCTGTTCTTC.

This clone turned up a few times. The chain recombines TRBV11-3 with TRBJ2-2; 7 nucleotides line up with TRBD2. The V gene end was trimmed by 8 bases and the J gene end by 5 bases; junction bases not matched to a gene: 11. CDR3 size: 15 residues. Germline-derived CDR1 and CDR2 are SGHNT and YENEEA. CDR3 DNA: TGTGCCAGCCAATCGGGGGGAAAAAGGACCGGGGAGCTGTTTTTT. Its protein is CASQSGGKRTGELFF.